The clone carrying this T cell receptor (beta chain) turned up a few times. The antigen is unknown. This specimen belongs to a study of beta chain features in type 1 diabetes. Study-wide points: Within the patient group, naive, central memory and Treg TCRB repertoires appeared more similar to each other than within healthy donors.

Germline V lookup: CDR1 MNHEY, CDR2 SMNVEV (reference sequence). This CDR3 contains 16 residues. V lost 4 bases, J lost 0 bases, and 13 bases lay in between. Every bit of the isolated RNA underwent reverse transcription, so sequencing read expressed TCRB transcripts. The repertoire was sequenced with immunoSEQ multiplex PCR; TCRdb's copy has only in-frame clones and lacks some. The table shows roughly 450,000 clones, with about an eighth occurring only once. Sorting that relied on CD45RO/CCR7/CD25/CD127/CD95/CD27 yielded CD4+ naive, central memory, regulatory and stem cell-like memory cells. Purity (above 98%) was reached by all sorted populations.

The TCR sequence derives from a woman aged 18-29 years in good health. The rearrangement uses TRBV27 and TRBJ2-1; no clear D. The specimen was naive CD4+ T cells from blood. The CDR3 DNA sequence: TGTGCCAGCAGTTCGCCTCAGGCCGCCTCCTACAATGAGCAGTTCTTC. Its protein is CASSSPQAASYNEQFF.